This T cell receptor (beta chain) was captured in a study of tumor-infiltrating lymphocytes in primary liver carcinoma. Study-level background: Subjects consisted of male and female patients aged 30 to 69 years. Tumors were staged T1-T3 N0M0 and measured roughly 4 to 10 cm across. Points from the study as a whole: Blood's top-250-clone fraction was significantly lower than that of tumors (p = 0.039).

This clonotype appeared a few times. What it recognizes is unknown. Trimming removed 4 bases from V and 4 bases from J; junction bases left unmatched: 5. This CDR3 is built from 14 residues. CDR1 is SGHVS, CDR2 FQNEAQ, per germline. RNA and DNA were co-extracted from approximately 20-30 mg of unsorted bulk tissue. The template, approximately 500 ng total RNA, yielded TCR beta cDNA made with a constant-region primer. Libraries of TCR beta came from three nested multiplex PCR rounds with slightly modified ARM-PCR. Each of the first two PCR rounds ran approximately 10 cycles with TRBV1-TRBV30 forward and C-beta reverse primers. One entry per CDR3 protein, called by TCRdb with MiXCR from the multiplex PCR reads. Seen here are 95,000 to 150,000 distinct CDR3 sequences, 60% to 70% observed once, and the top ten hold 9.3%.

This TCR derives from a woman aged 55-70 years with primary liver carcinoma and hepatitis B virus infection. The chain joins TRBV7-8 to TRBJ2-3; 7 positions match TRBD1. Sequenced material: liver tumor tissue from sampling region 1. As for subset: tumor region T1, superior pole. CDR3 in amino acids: CASSYDRVADTQYF. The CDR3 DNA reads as TGTGCCAGCAGCTACGACAGGGTAGCAGATACGCAGTATTTT.